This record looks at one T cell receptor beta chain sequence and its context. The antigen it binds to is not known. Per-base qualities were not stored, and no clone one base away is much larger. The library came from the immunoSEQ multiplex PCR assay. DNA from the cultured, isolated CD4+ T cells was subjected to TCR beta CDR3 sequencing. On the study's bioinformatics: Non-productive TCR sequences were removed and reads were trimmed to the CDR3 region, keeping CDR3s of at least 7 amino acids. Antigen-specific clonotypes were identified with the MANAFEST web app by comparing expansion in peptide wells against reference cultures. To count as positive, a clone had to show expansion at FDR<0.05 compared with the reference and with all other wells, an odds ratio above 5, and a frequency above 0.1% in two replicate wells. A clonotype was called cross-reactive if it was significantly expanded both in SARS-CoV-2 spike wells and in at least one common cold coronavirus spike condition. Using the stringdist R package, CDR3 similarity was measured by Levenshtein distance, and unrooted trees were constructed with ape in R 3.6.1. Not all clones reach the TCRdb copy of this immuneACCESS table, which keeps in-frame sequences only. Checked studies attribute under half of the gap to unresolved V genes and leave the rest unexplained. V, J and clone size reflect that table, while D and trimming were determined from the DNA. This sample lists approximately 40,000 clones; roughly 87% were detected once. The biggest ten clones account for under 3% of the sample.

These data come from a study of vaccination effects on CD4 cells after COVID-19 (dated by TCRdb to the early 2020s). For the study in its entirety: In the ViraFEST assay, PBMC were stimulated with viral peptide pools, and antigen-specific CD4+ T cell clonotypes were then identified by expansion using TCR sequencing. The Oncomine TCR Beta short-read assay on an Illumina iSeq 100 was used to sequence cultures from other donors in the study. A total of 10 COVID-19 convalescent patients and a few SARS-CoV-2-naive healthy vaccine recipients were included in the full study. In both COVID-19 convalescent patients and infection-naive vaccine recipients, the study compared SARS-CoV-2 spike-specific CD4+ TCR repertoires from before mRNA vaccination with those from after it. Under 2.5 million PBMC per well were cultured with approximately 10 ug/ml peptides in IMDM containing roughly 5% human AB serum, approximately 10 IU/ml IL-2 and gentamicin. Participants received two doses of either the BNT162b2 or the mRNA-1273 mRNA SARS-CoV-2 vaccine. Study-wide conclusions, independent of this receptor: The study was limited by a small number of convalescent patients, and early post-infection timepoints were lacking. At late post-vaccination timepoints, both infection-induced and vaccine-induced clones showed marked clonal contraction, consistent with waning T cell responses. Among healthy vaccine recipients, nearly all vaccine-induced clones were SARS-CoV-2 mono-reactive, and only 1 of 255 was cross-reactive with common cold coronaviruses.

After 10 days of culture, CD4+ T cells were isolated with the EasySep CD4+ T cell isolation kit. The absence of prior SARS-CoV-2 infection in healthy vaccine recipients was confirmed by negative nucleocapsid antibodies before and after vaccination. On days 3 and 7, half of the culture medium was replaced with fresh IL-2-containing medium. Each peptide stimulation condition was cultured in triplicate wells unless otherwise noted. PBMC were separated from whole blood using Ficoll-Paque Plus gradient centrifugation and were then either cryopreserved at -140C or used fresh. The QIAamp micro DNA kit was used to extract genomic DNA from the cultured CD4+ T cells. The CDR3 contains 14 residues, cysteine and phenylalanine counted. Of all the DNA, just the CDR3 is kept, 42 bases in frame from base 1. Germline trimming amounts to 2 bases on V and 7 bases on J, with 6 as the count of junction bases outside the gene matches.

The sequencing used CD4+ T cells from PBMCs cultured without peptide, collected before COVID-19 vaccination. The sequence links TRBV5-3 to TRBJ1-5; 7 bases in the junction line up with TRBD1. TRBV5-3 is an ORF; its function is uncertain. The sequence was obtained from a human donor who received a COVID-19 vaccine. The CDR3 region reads CARSFNRGSQPQHF. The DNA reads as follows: TGTGCCAGAAGCTTCAACAGGGGATCCCAGCCCCAGCATTTT.